These 2 T cell receptor beta chains were all obtained from the same sample, sequenced in a study of glioma-infiltrating T cells. The iRepertoire nested amplicon-rescue multiplex PCR amplified TCR alpha and beta CDR3s from RNA. MiXCR, applied by TCRdb to the multiplex PCR reads, yields one record per CDR3 protein. Of around 150,000 distinct CDR3 sequences in the sample, about two fifths were seen once. The sequenced sample consisted of glioma tissue, nonneoplastic brain tissue, or PBMCs (not recorded which). The receptors here all came from a human donor with low-grade glioma or glioblastoma, undergoing nonglioma brain surgery, or in good health (not recorded which).

The chain couples TRBV4-1 to TRBJ1-1, with D unresolved. There are 15 residues in the CDR3. Germline CDR1 MGHRA, CDR2 YSYEKL. Trimming removed 2 bases at V and 0 bases at J, with 10 bases between. CDR3: CASSQLIGLNTEAFF. CDR3 bases: TGCGCCAGCAGCCAATTGATCGGGTTGAACACTGAAGCTTTCTTT.

In its sample, this clonotype was seen a few times. The rearrangement uses TRBV2 and TRBJ1-1; D uncertain. This CDR3 has 11 amino acids. In germline, CDR1 is SNHLY, CDR2 FYNNEI. V was clipped by 7 bases and J by 0 bases, with 3 bases between them. Here the CDR3 DNA reads TGTGCCAGCACAATGAACACTGAAGCTTTCTTT. Amino acids: CASTMNTEAFF.